This T cell receptor (beta chain) is from a study of blood T cell repertoires in COVID-19. Study background: Whether acute or convalescent, the COVID-19 samples came from the United States, Italy and Spain.

People in the exposed group encountered a COVID-19 case within 2 weeks before entering the study. The CDR3 has 15 amino acids. Germline V gene sequence: CDR1 LNHNV, CDR2 YYDKDF (reference sequence). V lost 1 base and J lost 8; bases outside the gene matches: 8. Repertoires were generated with immunoSEQ multiplex PCR, while TCRdb's copy carries only in-frame clones and drops some. The table has roughly 190,000 clones, roughly 84% seen once. The sequencing sample was made of PBMCs or T cells enriched from blood (not recorded which). The chain is built from TRBV15 and TRBJ1-2; 9 bases agree with TRBD1. This clonotype was obtained from a woman aged 30 to 39 who had been exposed to COVID-19. The chain's CDR3 is CATSRAGTGLEGYTF. The CDR3 DNA follows: TGTGCCACCAGCAGAGCCGGGACAGGGTTGGAGGGCTACACCTTC.